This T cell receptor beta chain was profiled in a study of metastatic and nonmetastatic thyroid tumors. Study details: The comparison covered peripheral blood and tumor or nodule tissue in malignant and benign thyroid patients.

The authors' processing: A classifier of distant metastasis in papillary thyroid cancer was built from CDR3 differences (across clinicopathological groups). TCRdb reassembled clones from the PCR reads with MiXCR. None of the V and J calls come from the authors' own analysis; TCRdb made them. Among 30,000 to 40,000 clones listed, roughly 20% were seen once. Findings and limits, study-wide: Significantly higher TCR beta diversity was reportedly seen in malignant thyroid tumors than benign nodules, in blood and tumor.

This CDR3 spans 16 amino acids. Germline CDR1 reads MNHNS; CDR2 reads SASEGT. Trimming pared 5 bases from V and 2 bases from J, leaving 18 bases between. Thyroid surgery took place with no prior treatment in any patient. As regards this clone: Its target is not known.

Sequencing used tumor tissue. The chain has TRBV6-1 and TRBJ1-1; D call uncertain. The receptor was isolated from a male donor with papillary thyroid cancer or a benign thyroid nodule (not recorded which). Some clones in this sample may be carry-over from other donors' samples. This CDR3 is CASSINPIGSNTEAFF. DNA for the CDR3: TGTGCCAGCAGTATCAACCCGATAGGGTCCAACACTGAAGCTTTCTTT.